This TCR beta chain was found in a study of shared clonotypes between healthy human individuals. CD45RO-negative cells were positively selected for CCR7, leaving out terminally differentiated effector memory CD45RA+ cells. The germline gives CDR1 PRHDT, CDR2 FYEKMQ (reference sequence). V was cut by 5 bases and J by 1 base, with 21 bases left in between. The CDR3 loop spans 17 amino acids. The repertoire was sequenced with immunoSEQ multiplex PCR; TCRdb's copy has only in-frame clones and lacks some. The data contain some 800,000 clones, about 92% of them singletons. This chain joins TRBV13 and TRBJ2-7, with D perhaps matching TRBD1 (6 bases). Source material: naive CD8+ T cells sorted from blood. The TCR was taken from a young man in good health. In DNA form, the CDR3 reads TGTGCCAGCAGCGGGATGGGACACCTGAGAACTTCCTACGAGCAGTACTTC. Translating it yields CASSGMGHLRTSYEQYF.